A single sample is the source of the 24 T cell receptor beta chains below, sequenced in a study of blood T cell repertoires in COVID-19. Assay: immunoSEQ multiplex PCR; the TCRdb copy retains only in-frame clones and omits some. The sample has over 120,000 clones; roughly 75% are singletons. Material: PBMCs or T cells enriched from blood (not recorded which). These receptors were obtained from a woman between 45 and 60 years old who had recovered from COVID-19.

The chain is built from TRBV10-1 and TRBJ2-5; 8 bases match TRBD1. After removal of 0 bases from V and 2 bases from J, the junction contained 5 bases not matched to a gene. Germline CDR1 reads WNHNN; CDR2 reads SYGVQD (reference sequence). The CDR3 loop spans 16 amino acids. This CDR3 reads CASSESGRGLQETQYF. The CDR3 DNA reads TGCGCCAGCAGTGAGTCGGGCAGGGGGCTTCAAGAGACCCAGTACTTC.

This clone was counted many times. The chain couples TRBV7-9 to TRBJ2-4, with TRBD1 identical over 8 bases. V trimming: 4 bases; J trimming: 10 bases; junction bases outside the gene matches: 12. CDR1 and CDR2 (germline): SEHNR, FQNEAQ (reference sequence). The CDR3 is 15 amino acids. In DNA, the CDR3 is TGTGCCAGCAGCTCCGACCGACAGGGGTCTGGTATTCAGTACTTC. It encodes CASSSDRQGSGIQYF.

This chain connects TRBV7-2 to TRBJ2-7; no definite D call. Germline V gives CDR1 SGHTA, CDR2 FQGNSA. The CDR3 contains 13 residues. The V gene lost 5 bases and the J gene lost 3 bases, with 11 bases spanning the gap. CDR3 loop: CASSTLSGYEQYV. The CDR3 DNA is TGTGCCAGCAGCACCCTGTCCGGCTACGAGCAGTACGTC.

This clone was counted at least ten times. The CDR3 protein is CASSSAGSPLHF. The CDR3 DNA follows: TGTGCCAGCAGTTCCGCAGGGTCACCCCTCCACTTT. The V and J genes are TRBV28 and TRBJ1-6; D is possibly TRBD1 (5 bases). The germline V gene has CDR1 MDHEN and CDR2 SYDVKM. Trimming took off 4 bases at V and 10 bases at J, with 8 bases between the two ends. The CDR3 totals 12 residues.

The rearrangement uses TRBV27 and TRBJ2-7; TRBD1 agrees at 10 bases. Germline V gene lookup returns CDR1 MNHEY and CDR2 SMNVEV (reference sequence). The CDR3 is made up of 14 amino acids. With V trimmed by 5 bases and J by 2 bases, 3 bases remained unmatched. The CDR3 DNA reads TGTGCCAGCAGTAGAGGACAGGGGGCCTACGAGCAGTACTTC. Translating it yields CASSRGQGAYEQYF.

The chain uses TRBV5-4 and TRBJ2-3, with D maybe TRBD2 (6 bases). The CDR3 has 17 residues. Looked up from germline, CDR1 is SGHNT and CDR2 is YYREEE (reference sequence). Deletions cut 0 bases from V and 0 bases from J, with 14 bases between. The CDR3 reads CASSLVSGNPSTDTQYF. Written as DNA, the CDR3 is TGTGCCAGCAGCTTGGTTAGCGGCAACCCAAGCACAGATACGCAGTATTTT.

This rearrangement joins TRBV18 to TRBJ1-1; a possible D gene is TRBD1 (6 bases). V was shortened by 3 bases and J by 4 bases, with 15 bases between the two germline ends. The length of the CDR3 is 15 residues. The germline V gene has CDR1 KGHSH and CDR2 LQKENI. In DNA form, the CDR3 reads TGTGCCAGCTCACCCCCAGGGGTGGATGGCACTGAAGCTTTCTTT. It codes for CASSPPGVDGTEAFF.

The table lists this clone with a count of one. DNA of the CDR3: TGTGCCAGCAGGGTAACAGGAGATCAGCCCCAGCATTTT. Amino acids: CASRVTGDQPQHF. The gene calls are TRBV28 and TRBJ1-5, with D maybe TRBD1 (5 bases). Trimming shortened V by 6 bases and J by 5 bases, and 11 bases separated the two germline ends. Germline CDR1 reads MDHEN; CDR2 reads SYDVKM. This CDR3 comprises 13 residues.

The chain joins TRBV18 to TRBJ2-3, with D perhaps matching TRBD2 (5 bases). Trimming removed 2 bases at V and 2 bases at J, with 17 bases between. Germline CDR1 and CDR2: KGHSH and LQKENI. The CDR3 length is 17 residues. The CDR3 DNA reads TGTGCCAGCTCACCAGGTCGGGAAGAGGCCTACACAGATACGCAGTATTTT. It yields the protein CASSPGREEAYTDTQYF.

The CDR3 coding sequence is TGTGCCTGGAGTGTAATGACAGGTCCGATCTATGGCTACACCTTC. Translation gives CAWSVMTGPIYGYTF. The genes are TRBV30 and TRBJ1-2; D may be TRBD1 (6 bases). The CDR3 runs to 15 residues. Germline CDR1 reads GTSNPN; CDR2 reads SVGIG (reference sequence). V was trimmed by 0 bases and J by 4 bases, leaving 15 bases between them.

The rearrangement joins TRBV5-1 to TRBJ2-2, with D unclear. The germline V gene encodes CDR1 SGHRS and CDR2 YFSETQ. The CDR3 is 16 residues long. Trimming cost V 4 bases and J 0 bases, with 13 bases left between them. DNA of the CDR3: TGCGCCAGCAGCCCCTTAACGAGTACGAACACCGGGGAGCTGTTTTTT. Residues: CASSPLTSTNTGELFF.

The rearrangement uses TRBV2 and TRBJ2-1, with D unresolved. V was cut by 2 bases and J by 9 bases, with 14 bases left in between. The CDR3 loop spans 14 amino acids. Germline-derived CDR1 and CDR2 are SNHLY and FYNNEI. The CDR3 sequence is CASSERISLSEQFF. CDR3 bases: TGTGCCAGCAGTGAACGAATTAGCCTGAGTGAGCAGTTCTTC.

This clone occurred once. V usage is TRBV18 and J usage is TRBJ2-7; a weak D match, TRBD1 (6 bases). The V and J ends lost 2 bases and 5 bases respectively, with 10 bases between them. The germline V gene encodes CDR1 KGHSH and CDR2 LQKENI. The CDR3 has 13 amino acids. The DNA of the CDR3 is TGTGCCAGCTCACCAAGTAGGGGGAACGAGCAGTACTTC. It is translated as CASSPSRGNEQYF.

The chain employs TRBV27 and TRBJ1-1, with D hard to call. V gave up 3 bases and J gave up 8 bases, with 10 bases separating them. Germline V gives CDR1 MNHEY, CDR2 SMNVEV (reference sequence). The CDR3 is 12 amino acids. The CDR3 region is CASSLAGTEAFF. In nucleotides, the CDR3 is TGTGCCAGCAGTTTGGCGGGCACGGAAGCTTTCTTT.

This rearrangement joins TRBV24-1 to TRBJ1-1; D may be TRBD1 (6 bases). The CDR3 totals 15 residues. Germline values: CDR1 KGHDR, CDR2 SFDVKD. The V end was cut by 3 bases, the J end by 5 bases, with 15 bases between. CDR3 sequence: CATSDPRGGGTEAFF. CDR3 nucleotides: TGTGCCACCAGTGATCCCCGGGGAGGGGGTACTGAAGCTTTCTTT.

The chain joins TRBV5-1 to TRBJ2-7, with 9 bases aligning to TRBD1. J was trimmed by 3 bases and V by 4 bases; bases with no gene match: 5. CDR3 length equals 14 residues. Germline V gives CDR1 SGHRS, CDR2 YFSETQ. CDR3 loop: CASSIGTGLYEQYV. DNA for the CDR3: TGCGCCAGCAGCATTGGGACAGGGCTCTACGAGCAGTACGTC.

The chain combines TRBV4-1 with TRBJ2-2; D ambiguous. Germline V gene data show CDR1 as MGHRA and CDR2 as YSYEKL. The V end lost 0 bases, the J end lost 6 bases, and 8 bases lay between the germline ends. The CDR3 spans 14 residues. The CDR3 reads CASSQDLSSGELFF. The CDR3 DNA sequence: TGCGCCAGCAGCCAAGATTTATCGTCCGGGGAGCTGTTTTTT.

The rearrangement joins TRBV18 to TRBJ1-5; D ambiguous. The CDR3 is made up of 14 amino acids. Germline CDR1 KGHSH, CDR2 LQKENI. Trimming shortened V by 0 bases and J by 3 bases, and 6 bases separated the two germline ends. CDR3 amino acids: CASSPPQFNQPQHF. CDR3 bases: TGTGCCAGCTCACCACCCCAGTTCAATCAGCCCCAGCATTTT.

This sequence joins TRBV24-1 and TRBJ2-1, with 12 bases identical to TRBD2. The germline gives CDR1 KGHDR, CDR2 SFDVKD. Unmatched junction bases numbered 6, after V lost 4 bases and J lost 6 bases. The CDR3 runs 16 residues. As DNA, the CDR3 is TGTGCCACCAGTGACCCTAGCGGGGGGGCTTTCAATGAGCAGTTCTTC. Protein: CATSDPSGGAFNEQFF.

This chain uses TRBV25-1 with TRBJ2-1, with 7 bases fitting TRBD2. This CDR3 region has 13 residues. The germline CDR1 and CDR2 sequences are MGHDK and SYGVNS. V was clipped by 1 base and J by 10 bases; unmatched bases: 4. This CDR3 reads CASSEWGGEEQFF. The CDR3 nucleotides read TGTGCCAGCAGTGAATGGGGAGGGGAGGAGCAGTTCTTC.

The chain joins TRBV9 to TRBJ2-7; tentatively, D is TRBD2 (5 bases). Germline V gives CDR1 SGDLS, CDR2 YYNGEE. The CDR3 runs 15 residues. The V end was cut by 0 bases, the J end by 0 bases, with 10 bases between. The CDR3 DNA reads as TGTGCCAGCAGCGTAGAGACTACATACTCCTACGAGCAGTACTTC. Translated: CASSVETTYSYEQYF.

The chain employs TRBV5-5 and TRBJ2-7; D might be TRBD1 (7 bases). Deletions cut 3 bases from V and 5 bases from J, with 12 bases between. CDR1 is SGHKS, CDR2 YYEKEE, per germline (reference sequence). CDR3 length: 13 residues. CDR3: CASSWGDSDEQYF. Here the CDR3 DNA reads TGTGCCAGCAGCTGGGGGGACAGTGACGAGCAGTACTTC.

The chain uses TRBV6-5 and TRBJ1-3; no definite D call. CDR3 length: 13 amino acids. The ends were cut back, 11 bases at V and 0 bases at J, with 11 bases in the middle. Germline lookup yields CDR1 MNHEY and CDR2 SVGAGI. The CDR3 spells CAAAPSSGNTIYF. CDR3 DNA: TGTGCCGCGGCCCCCAGCTCTGGAAACACCATATATTTT.

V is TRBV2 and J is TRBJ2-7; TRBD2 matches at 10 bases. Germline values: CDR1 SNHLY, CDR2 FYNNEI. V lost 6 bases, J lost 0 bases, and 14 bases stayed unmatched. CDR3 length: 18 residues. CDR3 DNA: TGTGCCAGCAGGAGGGACTCATTTAGCGGGGGGCCCTCCTACGAGCAGTACTTC. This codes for CASRRDSFSGGPSYEQYF.